The text below deals with one TCR beta chain. This sample stems from a study of blood T cell repertoires in COVID-19. About the research overall: Spain, Italy and the United States supplied samples that represented acute and convalescent COVID-19. T cells, B-cell-depleted T cells, or PBMCs supplied cDNA or gDNA.

CDR3 length: 16 residues. Per germline, CDR1 LNHDA and CDR2 SQIVND (reference sequence). V lost 5 bases and J lost 5; bases outside the gene matches: 11. Per the original data handling: Cell counts per sample came from amplifying reference gene primers. Sequencing was performed with immunoSEQ multiplex PCR; in TCRdb, only in-frame clones are kept and a portion is missing. V, J and clone size were drawn from that table, and D and trimming were deduced from the DNA. The sample holds about 34,000 clones; roughly 74% are singletons and the top ten take over 12%. This receptor was obtained from a man at least 80 years old with active or convalescent COVID-19. Sequencing used peripheral blood. J is TRBJ2-5 and V is TRBV19, with 10 bases matching TRBD2. CDR3 nucleotide sequence: TGTGCCAGTAGTTCCTCTAGCGGGAGTACGTTGGAGACCCAGTACTTC. It specifies CASSSSSGSTLETQYF.